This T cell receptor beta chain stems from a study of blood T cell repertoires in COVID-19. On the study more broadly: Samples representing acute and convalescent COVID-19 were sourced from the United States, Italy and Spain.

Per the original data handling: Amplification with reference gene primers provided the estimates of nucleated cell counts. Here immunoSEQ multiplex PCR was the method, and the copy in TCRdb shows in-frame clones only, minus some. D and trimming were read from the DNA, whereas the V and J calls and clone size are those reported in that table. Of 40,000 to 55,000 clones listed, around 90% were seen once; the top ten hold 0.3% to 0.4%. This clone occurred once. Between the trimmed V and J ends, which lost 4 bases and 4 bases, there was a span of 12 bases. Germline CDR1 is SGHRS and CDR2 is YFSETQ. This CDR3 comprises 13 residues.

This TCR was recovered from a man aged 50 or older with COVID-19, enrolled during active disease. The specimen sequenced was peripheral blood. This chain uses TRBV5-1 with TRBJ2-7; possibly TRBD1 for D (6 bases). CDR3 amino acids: CASSITTGYEQYF. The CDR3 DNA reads TGCGCCAGCAGCATCACCACAGGGTACGAGCAGTACTTC.